The clone carrying this T cell receptor beta chain appeared many times. The source of the sample is a study of early T cells in non-severe SARS-CoV-2 infection. Germline values: CDR1 SQVTM, CDR2 ANQGSEA. Trimming removed 1 base at V and 0 bases at J, with 7 bases between. The CDR3 is made up of 14 amino acids. In TCRdb, the 5' RACE reads were re-called with MiXCR into one record per CDR3 protein. This repertoire shows under 70,000 distinct CDR3 sequences, around 10% found once; its top ten account for about 4.1%. This sequence was found in an adult who was a healthcare worker with PCR-confirmed SARS-CoV-2 infection or an uninfected control (not recorded which). The chain is built from TRBV29-1 and TRBJ2-1, with D possibly TRBD1 on 6 matching bases. Sequenced material: whole blood. Here the CDR3 DNA reads TGCAGCGTTGAAGGGGGGCACTCCTACAATGAGCAGTTCTTC. Protein sequence: CSVEGGHSYNEQFF.